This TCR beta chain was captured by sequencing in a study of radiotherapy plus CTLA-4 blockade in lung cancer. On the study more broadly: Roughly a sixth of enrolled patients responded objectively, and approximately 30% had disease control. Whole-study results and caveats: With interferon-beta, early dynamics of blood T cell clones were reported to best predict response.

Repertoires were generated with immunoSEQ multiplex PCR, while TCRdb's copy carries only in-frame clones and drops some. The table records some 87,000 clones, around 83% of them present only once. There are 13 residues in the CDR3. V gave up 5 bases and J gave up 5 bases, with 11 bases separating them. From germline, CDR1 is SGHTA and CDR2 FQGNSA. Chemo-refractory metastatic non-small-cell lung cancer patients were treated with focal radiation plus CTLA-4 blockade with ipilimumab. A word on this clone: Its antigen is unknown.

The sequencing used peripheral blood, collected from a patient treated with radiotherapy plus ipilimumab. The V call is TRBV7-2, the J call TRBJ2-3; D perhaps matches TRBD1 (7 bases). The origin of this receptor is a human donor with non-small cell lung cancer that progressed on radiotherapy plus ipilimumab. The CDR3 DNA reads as TGTGCCAGCAGCCCCAGGGGGGAAGATACGCAGTATTTT. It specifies CASSPRGEDTQYF.